This T cell receptor beta chain comes out of a study of blood T cells in healthy people across ages (dated by TCRdb to about 2015). As for the study more broadly: In model experiments, template switching captured roughly one uniquely barcoded TCR beta cDNA molecule for every two T cells. To track age-related changes in TCR beta repertoire diversity, the study relied on deep sequencing normalized with unique cDNA molecular identifiers. Four age groups were formed from the donors: young (average roughly 16 years), middle-aged (approximately 40), aged (around 62) and long-lived (more than 75). Donors of different ages were randomly distributed across sequencing lanes to avoid experimental bias. Using the same blood draw, the study looked at two additional independent replicas of 1 million unique cDNA reads for two donors, one aged 18 to 29 and the other aged 80 or older.

Donors were 39 systemically healthy Caucasian individuals from Russia aged 6 to 90 years. Ten milliliters of peripheral blood were drawn from each donor into EDTA-treated Vacutainer tubes. Ficoll-Paque density-gradient centrifugation was used to isolate PBMCs, with at least 6.5 million per sample. Total RNA was extracted from PBMCs with Trizol reagent, with at least 6 micrograms obtained per sample. Naive CD45RAhigh/CD27high T cell percentages were measured by flow cytometry on a PBMC aliquot from every donor. Results the study describes overall, beyond this receptor: There was a strong correlation between observed TCR beta diversity and the percentage of naive T cells measured by flow cytometry. Bulk unsorted PBMC profiling prevented conclusive comparison of naive and antigen-experienced compartments. Compared with the aged group, the long-lived group had more naive CD4+ T cells, fewer expanded clones and increased TCR diversity, a pattern suggesting age selection. The CMV infection status of donors was not known, potentially confounding age-related changes in expanded clonotypes. Estimates of total diversity based on one million sequenced T cells were considered lower bounds and underestimates. As age increased, observed TCR beta diversity per million T cells dropped in a roughly linear way, and a significant reduction was already evident by age roughly 36.

Comments on this clonotype: It has no known antigen specificity. Base qualities are missing; no much larger clone stands one base away.

Library prep was done by 5' RACE. Sequencing was performed on an Illumina HiSeq 2500. A second PCR of about 6 to 12 cycles was run with a J-beta primer mix and a sample-barcoded 5' primer. A unique molecular identifier was introduced onto each TCR beta cDNA molecule by a template-switch 5' adaptor carrying 12 random nucleotides. Each sample yielded at least 2.5 million CDR3-containing paired-end reads. The Mint cDNA synthesis kit, primed by a TRBC-specific oligonucleotide, was used to synthesize first-strand cDNA from all RNA. Following uracil-DNA glycosylase treatment, a first 18-cycle PCR with universal primers M1SS and BC2_uni_R was performed on all cDNA. The published analysis was carried out like this. Normalization of each sample was performed by random selection of 1 million high-quality reads, each carrying a distinct molecular identifier. Reads with shared molecular identifiers were discarded instead of being binned into consensus sequences. MiTCR, with a Q25 quality threshold and the strictest error-elimination algorithm, was used for CDR3 identification, clonotype clustering and error correction. A nonparametric unseen species model using Euler transformation provided a lower-bound estimate of total TCR beta diversity. The public reads were quality trimmed at Q25 with fastp and then assembled into clones with MiXCR by TCRdb, keeping productive beta chains. Rows with a matching CDR3 protein are joined into one entry that keeps the most common DNA and genes. None of the V and J calls come from the authors' own analysis; TCRdb made them. The sample has approximately 900,000 distinct CDR3 sequences on record, roughly 48% of them singletons. The ten largest make up roughly 13% of the sample.

The V and J ends are trimmed by 0 bases and 4 bases, leaving 12 bases between them. From the cysteine through the phenylalanine, the CDR3 covers 15 amino acids. Kept here is only the CDR3 DNA, which spans 45 bases and is read in frame from base 1. Looking up the germline V gene (reference sequence) yields CDR1 LGHDT and CDR2 YNNKEL. The chain is encoded by TRBV3-1 joined to TRBJ1-2; 5 matching bases give a weak D call of TRBD1. The sample comprised blood. The TCR comes from a young man in good health. The nucleotide sequence is given as TGTGCCAGCAGCCAAGACCGGGACGGCCTCTATGGCTACACCTTC. Translated, this gives CASSQDRDGLYGYTF.